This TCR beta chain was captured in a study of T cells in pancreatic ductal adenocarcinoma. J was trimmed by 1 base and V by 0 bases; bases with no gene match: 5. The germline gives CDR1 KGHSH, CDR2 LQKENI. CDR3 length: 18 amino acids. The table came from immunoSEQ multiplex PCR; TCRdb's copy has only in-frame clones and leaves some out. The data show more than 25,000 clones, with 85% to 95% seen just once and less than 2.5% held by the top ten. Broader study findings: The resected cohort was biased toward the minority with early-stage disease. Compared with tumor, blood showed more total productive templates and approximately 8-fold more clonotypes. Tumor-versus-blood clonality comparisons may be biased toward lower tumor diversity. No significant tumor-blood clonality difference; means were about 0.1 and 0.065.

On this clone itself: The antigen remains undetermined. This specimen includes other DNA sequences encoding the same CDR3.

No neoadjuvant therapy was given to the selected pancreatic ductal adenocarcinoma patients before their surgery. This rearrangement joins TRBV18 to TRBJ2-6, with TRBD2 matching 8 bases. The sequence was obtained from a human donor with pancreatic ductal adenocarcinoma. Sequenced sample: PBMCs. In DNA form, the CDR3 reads TGTGCCAGCTCACCACCCTCCGGGAGGGTTTCTGGGGCCAACGTCCTGACTTTC. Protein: CASSPPSGRVSGANVLTF. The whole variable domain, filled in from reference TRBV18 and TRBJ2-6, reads NAGVMQNPRHLVRRRGQEARLRCSPMKGHSHVYWYRQLPEEGLKFMVYLQKENIIDESGMPKERFSAEFPKEGPSILRIQQVVRGDSAAYFCASSPPSGRVSGANVLTFGAGSRLTVL.